This TCR beta chain was sequenced for a study of OX40 agonist ivuxolimab in advanced cancers. For the study at large: Eligibility admitted prior anti-PD-1, anti-PD-L1 or anti-CTLA-4 therapy; around 38% had some.

This clone has a handful of counts. TCRdb keeps only in-frame clones here, not all; method: immunoSEQ multiplex PCR. This sample has 95,000 or so clones, with approximately 85% found just once. V lost 11 bases and J 5 bases, leaving 20 bases between the germline ends. The germline CDR1 and CDR2 sequences are SNHLY and FYNNEI. CDR3 length equals 14 residues. A history of autoimmune disease or systemic immunosuppression excluded patients. The TCR originated in an adult with an advanced solid tumor such as melanoma, head and neck, liver or kidney cancer. The chain carries TRBV2 and TRBJ2-3; D unresolved. Sample: CD4+ or CD8+ T cells sorted from blood, taken in a trial of the OX40 agonist ivuxolimab. The CDR3 protein is CASSRIRAGDTQYF. In DNA, the CDR3 is TGTGCCTCCTCCCGGATTCGGGCTGGAGATACGCAGTATTTT. Supplemented by reference TRBV2 and TRBJ2-3, the full variable domain reads EPEVTQTPSHQVTQMGQEVILRCVPISNHLYFYWYRQILGQKVEFLVSFYNNEISEKSEIFDDQFSVERPDGSNFTLKIRSTKLEDSAMYFCASSRIRAGDTQYFGPGTRLTVL.